These 8 T cell receptor beta chains were sequenced from one sample in a study of blood T cell repertoires in COVID-19. Profiled with immunoSEQ multiplex PCR; TCRdb holds only in-frame clones, not every one. The sample shows approximately 350,000 clones, about 86% of them seen only once. The sample was peripheral blood. All receptors derive from a man aged 25-45 years with active or convalescent COVID-19.

This clone was recorded only once. The V and J genes are TRBV28 and TRBJ2-7; D is perhaps TRBD2 (5 bases). Trimming removed 6 bases from V and 2 bases from J, with 14 bases in between. The CDR3 sequence is 14 residues long. The germline gives CDR1 MDHEN, CDR2 SYDVKM. The CDR3 spells CASRHPPGTYEQYF. CDR3 in DNA: TGTGCCAGCAGACACCCGCCGGGAACCTACGAGCAGTACTTC.

In regard to this clone: Other nucleotide sequences in the sample specify the same CDR3. The chain recombines TRBV30 with TRBJ2-7, with D possibly matching TRBD1 (6 bases). The CDR3 extends over 13 amino acids. With 0 bases removed from V and 2 bases from J, the gap between germline ends came to 8 bases. Germline V gene data show CDR1 as GTSNPN and CDR2 as SVGIG (reference sequence). This CDR3 is CAWSVGGAYEQYF. The DNA of the CDR3 is TGTGCCTGGAGTGTAGGGGGAGCCTACGAGCAGTACTTC. Full variable domain (rest looked up from reference TRBV30 and TRBJ2-7): SQTIHQWPATLVQPVGSPLSLECTVEGTSNPNLYWYRQAAGRGLQLLFYSVGIGQISSEVPQNLSASRPQDRQFILSSKKLLLSDSGFYLCAWSVGGAYEQYFGPGTRLTVT.

The chain couples TRBV29-1 to TRBJ1-2, with a weak D call TRBD1 (5 bases). Trimming took off 2 bases at V and 5 bases at J, with 12 bases between the two ends. The germline V gene encodes CDR1 SQVTM and CDR2 ANQGSEA. The CDR3 totals 13 residues. The CDR3 here is CSVEQGDGYGYTF. As DNA, the CDR3 is TGCAGCGTTGAACAAGGGGATGGATATGGCTACACCTTC.

V is TRBV7-2 and J is TRBJ1-6, with 7 positions matching TRBD1. The V gene end was trimmed by 1 base and the J gene end by 6 bases; junction bases not matched to a gene: 6. The V gene's germline CDR1 is SGHTA and CDR2 FQGNSA. The CDR3 extends over 16 amino acids. CDR3 sequence reads: CASSLVIGGINSPLHF. The CDR3 DNA reads as TGTGCCAGCAGCTTAGTAATAGGGGGCATTAATTCACCCCTCCACTTT.

V gene TRBV7-2 combines with J gene TRBJ1-5; weak D call: TRBD1 (6 bases). V was clipped by 1 base and J by 3 bases, with 19 bases between them. The CDR3 loop spans 18 amino acids. Germline V gene data show CDR1 as SGHTA and CDR2 as FQGNSA. The CDR3 nucleotides read TGTGCCAGCAGCTTAGAGGGACATAGCGGGGCAATCAATCAGCCCCAGCATTTT. It is translated as CASSLEGHSGAINQPQHF.

This chain connects TRBV2 to TRBJ2-1; 7 nucleotides align to TRBD2. Germline V lookup: CDR1 SNHLY, CDR2 FYNNEI. After removal of 6 bases from V and 2 bases from J, the junction contained 1 base not matched to a gene. The CDR3 is made up of 13 amino acids. This chain's CDR3 is CASRGLTYNEQFF. CDR3 DNA sequence: TGTGCCAGCAGGGGACTAACCTACAATGAGCAGTTCTTC.

The J gene is TRBJ1-5, the V gene TRBV7-9, with D uncertain. The CDR3 sequence is 18 residues long. Germline V lookup: CDR1 SEHNR, CDR2 FQNEAQ (reference sequence). Trimming removed 5 bases at V and 4 bases at J, with 24 bases between. The DNA for the CDR3 is TGTGCCAGCAGCCCAGCCGAGGGCGGGTTCATCGGGAATCAGCCCCAGCATTTT. It translates to CASSPAEGGFIGNQPQHF.

This chain links TRBV9 with TRBJ2-1; D perhaps matches TRBD1 (9 bases). Germline V lookup: CDR1 SGDLS, CDR2 YYNGEE. The CDR3 length is 16 residues. V was trimmed by 4 bases and J by 9 bases, leaving 23 bases between them. In nucleotides, the CDR3 is TGTGCCAGCAGCTCCGGGGGGGACAGGGTCGTGGGTGAGCAGTTCTTC. This codes for CASSSGGDRVVGEQFF.